The 18 T cell receptor beta chains presented below share a single source sample, sequenced in a study of blood T cell repertoires in COVID-19. The repertoire was sequenced with immunoSEQ multiplex PCR; TCRdb's copy has only in-frame clones and lacks some. In the table there are about 190,000 clones, 65% to 85% of which are singletons. The sequencing input was peripheral blood. The receptors stem from a woman in her 30s with acute or convalescent COVID-19.

CDR3 sequence (DNA): TGTGCCAGCAGCTACACTAGCGGGAGAATCCATGAGCAGTTCTTC. It yields the protein CASSYTSGRIHEQFF. The chain employs TRBV13 and TRBJ2-1; 11 nucleotides agree with TRBD2. The J segment lost 8 bases and the V segment lost 4 bases, leaving 7 bases of the junction unmatched. CDR1 is PRHDT, CDR2 FYEKMQ, per germline (reference sequence). CDR3 length: 15 residues.

V usage is TRBV28 and J usage is TRBJ1-1; TRBD1 matches 8 bases. The length of the CDR3 is 15 residues. With V trimmed by 6 bases and J by 3 bases, 9 bases remained unmatched. Germline CDR1 and CDR2: MDHEN and SYDVKM. The CDR3 loop is CASRTPRTGYTEAFF. CDR3 in DNA: TGTGCCAGCAGGACACCTCGGACAGGGTACACTGAAGCTTTCTTT.

V and J are TRBV6-2 or TRBV6-3 and TRBJ2-7; a weak D match, TRBD1 (6 bases). V dropped 4 bases and J dropped 7 bases, with 11 bases sitting between them. The CDR3 is 12 residues long. Germline loops: CDR1 MNHEY, CDR2 SVGEGT. This chain's CDR3 is CASSWGHQEQYF. For the CDR3, the DNA is TGTGCCAGCAGTTGGGGACATCAAGAGCAGTACTTC.

The V call is TRBV24-1, the J call TRBJ1-2; 9 positions agree with TRBD1. CDR1 is KGHDR, CDR2 SFDVKD, per germline. The J segment lost 2 bases and the V segment lost 4 bases, leaving 4 bases of the junction unmatched. CDR3 length: 15 amino acids. In DNA, the CDR3 is TGTGCCACCAGTGACTCGGACAGGGGCAACTATGGCTACACCTTC. As protein: CATSDSDRGNYGYTF.

This chain uses TRBV15 with TRBJ2-3; tentatively, D is TRBD1 (5 bases). Germline V gene sequence: CDR1 LNHNV, CDR2 YYDKDF (reference sequence). The V end lost 7 bases, the J end lost 0 bases, and 17 bases lay between the germline ends. This CDR3 contains 16 residues. As DNA, the CDR3 is TGTGCCACCACCCAGGGTATTTCGCCTAGCACAGATACGCAGTATTTT. Translating gives CATTQGISPSTDTQYF.

V gene TRBV10-3 combines with J gene TRBJ2-7; a weak D match, TRBD2 (6 bases). Trimming removed 0 bases at V and 6 bases at J, with 15 bases between. Germline-derived CDR1 and CDR2 are ENHRY and SYGVKD. The CDR3 sequence is 15 residues long. In nucleotides, the CDR3 is TGTGCCATCAGTGAGTCGCGGCTAGCGATCGGCGAGCAGTACTTC. Translated: CAISESRLAIGEQYF.

The V gene is TRBV25-1, the J gene TRBJ2-1; D might be TRBD1 (6 bases). The CDR3 has 15 residues. The V gene's germline CDR1 is MGHDK and CDR2 SYGVNS. The germline V and J ends were trimmed by 6 bases and 6 bases, with 18 bases remaining between them. The CDR3 spells CASSEDPTGFNEQFF. CDR3 nucleotide sequence: TGTGCCAGCAGCGAAGACCCAACAGGGTTCAATGAGCAGTTCTTC.

The chain has TRBV4-3 and TRBJ2-4; 9 bases map to TRBD2. This CDR3 contains 18 residues. J was trimmed by 0 bases and V by 1 base; bases with no gene match: 7. Germline-derived CDR1 and CDR2 are LGHNA and YSLEER. The CDR3 coding sequence is TGCGCCAGCAGCCAAGGTGGACTAGCGCCCTTAGCCAAAAACATTCAGTACTTC. Amino acids: CASSQGGLAPLAKNIQYF.

This clone was observed a single time. V gene TRBV5-4 combines with J gene TRBJ1-2, with D possibly matching TRBD1 (5 bases). V lost 1 base, J lost 3 bases, and 19 bases lay in between. CDR1 and CDR2 (germline): SGHNT, YYREEE (reference sequence). The CDR3 totals 17 residues. CDR3: CASSLYHGGGRDYGYTF. In nucleotides, the CDR3 is TGTGCCAGCAGCTTGTACCACGGCGGGGGGAGGGACTATGGCTACACCTTC.

The genes are TRBV7-9 and TRBJ2-1; 14 nucleotides match TRBD2. Losses at the gene ends were 8 bases for V and 6 bases for J; bases not matched to a gene: 0. The germline V gene has CDR1 SEHNR and CDR2 FQNEAQ (reference sequence). This CDR3 contains 13 residues. CDR3 loop: CASGLAGGNEQFF. CDR3 nucleotides: TGTGCCAGCGGACTAGCGGGAGGCAATGAGCAGTTCTTC.

As for this clone: At the DNA level, this CDR3 is encoded by other sequences in the same sample as well. This chain joins TRBV12-3 or TRBV12-4 and TRBJ1-3, with D uncertain. CDR3 size: 13 residues. V lost 5 bases to trimming and J lost 0 bases, with 5 bases between them. The CDR3 loop is CASSGSSGNTIYF. The CDR3 DNA reads TGTGCCAGCAGTGGGAGCTCTGGAAACACCATATATTTT.

With respect to this clone: The sample carries other DNA sequences with the same CDR3. V usage is TRBV18 and J usage is TRBJ1-1, with D possibly matching TRBD1 (5 bases). V lost 4 bases to trimming and J lost 0 bases, with 6 bases between them. Germline V lookup: CDR1 KGHSH, CDR2 LQKENI. The CDR3 is 13 amino acids. Here the CDR3 DNA reads TGTGCCAGCTCACAGGGGATGAACACTGAAGCTTTCTTT. Translated, it gives CASSQGMNTEAFF.

The genes are TRBV4-3 and TRBJ2-1, with D hard to call. The germline gives CDR1 LGHNA, CDR2 YSLEER. The V gene lost 4 bases and the J gene lost 0 bases, with 13 bases spanning the gap. This CDR3 has 16 residues. The CDR3 DNA reads TGCGCCAGCAGCCCCCAAGTGAGGAGCTCCTACAATGAGCAGTTCTTC. It translates to CASSPQVRSSYNEQFF.

The rearrangement joins TRBV27 to TRBJ2-7; 8 nucleotides align to TRBD1. V was pared by 3 bases and J by 9 bases, with 13 bases of the junction left unmatched. The CDR3 has 15 amino acids. Germline CDR1 MNHEY, CDR2 SMNVEV (reference sequence). For the CDR3, the DNA is TGTGCCAGCAGTTTGACGCAGGGACAGGTCTCTATGCAGTACTTC. Amino acid sequence: CASSLTQGQVSMQYF.

V gene TRBV7-2 combines with J gene TRBJ2-5; no clear D gene. V shed 2 bases and J shed 2 bases, with 18 bases lying between them. CDR3 length equals 17 residues. Germline values: CDR1 SGHTA, CDR2 FQGNSA. The CDR3 nucleotides are TGTGCCAGCAGCTTAACTGAACACCCAATAGCTCAAGAGACCCAGTACTTC. Translated: CASSLTEHPIAQETQYF.

V gene TRBV27 combines with J gene TRBJ1-1; a possible D gene is TRBD1 (5 bases). The germline CDR1 and CDR2 sequences are MNHEY and SMNVEV (reference sequence). The CDR3 extends over 13 amino acids. The V and J ends lost 3 bases and 2 bases respectively, with 7 bases between them. CDR3 nucleotide sequence: TGTGCCAGCAGTTTCCAGGGAAACACTGAAGCTTTCTTT. It is translated as CASSFQGNTEAFF.

A note on this clone: This CDR3 is also generated by other DNA sequences in the sample. The chain's CDR3 is CASSLRGSGANVLTF. In DNA, the CDR3 is TGTGCCAGCAGTTTACGGGGCTCTGGGGCCAACGTCCTGACTTTC. The V and J genes are TRBV27 and TRBJ2-6, with a weak D call TRBD2 (5 bases). The CDR3 consists of 15 residues. Germline CDR1 is MNHEY and CDR2 is SMNVEV (reference sequence). The V gene lost 2 bases and the J gene lost 0 bases, with 5 bases spanning the gap.

The chain carries TRBV5-1 and TRBJ2-7; TRBD1 agrees at 7 bases. CDR1 and CDR2 from the germline V gene are SGHRS and YFSETQ. The CDR3 is 17 amino acids. V dropped 1 base and J dropped 6; count of bases not matched to a gene: 16. Here the CDR3 reads CASSLKTGKSPTGEQYF. The CDR3 DNA follows: TGCGCCAGCAGCTTGAAGACAGGGAAATCCCCCACCGGCGAGCAGTACTTC. The full variable domain, its missing parts supplied by reference TRBV5-1 and TRBJ2-7, is KAGVTQTPRYLIKTRGQQVTLSCSPISGHRSVSWYQQTPGQGLQFLFEYFSETQRNKGNFPGRFSGRQFSNSRSEMNVSTLELGDSALYLCASSLKTGKSPTGEQYFGPGTRLTVT.